This entry lists 24 T cell receptor beta chains sequenced from one sample in a study of CD8+CD57+ T cells in acquired aplastic anemia. Previously, flow cytometry had revealed CD8+CD57+ cell expansion in the patients chosen for sequencing. TCR beta VDJ and CDR3 were profiled, and genomic DNA was the template. TCRdb ran MiXCR on the reads and lists one entry per CDR3 protein. The profile shows roughly 80,000 distinct CDR3 sequences, 60% to 75% of them singletons. The sample taken for sequencing was sorted CD4+, CD8+, or CD8+CD57+ T cells (not recorded which) from PBMCs. These receptors were collected from a human donor with aplastic anemia.

The chain has TRBV15 and TRBJ1-3, with a weak D call TRBD1 (5 bases). V was pared by 3 bases and J by 3 bases, with 15 bases between. The CDR3 sequence is 16 residues long. Per the germline V gene, CDR1 is LNHNV and CDR2 is YYDKDF (reference sequence). CDR3 coding DNA: TGTGCCACCAGCAGCCCAAGGCAGGGTAATGGAAACACCATATATTTT. This encodes CATSSPRQGNGNTIYF.

The chain uses TRBV10-3 and TRBJ1-1, with D unresolved. CDR3 length: 11 residues. The germline V gene has CDR1 ENHRY and CDR2 SYGVKD. With 6 bases removed from V and 4 bases from J, the gap between germline ends came to 6 bases. The CDR3 sequence is CAIRGSTEAFF. In DNA, the CDR3 is TGTGCCATCAGGGGTTCCACTGAAGCTTTCTTT.

With respect to this clonotype: Because the CDR3 is missing its conserved closing phenylalanine or tryptophan, this is likely a read error. The DNA is omitted, as the CDR3 cannot be located on it reliably, and the CDR3 follows TCRdb's listing. The chain couples TRBV7-9 to TRBJ1-4; TRBD1 is the table's D call, not checked against the DNA. Germline values: CDR1 SEHNR, CDR2 FQNEAQ (reference sequence). The CDR3 adds up to 11 amino acids, both ends counted. The CDR3 sequence: CASSSQGVKVD.

This clonotype has just one count. The chain joins TRBV19 to TRBJ2-1, with TRBD1 identical over 11 bases. The CDR3 spans 16 residues. Per germline, CDR1 LNHDA and CDR2 SQIVND (reference sequence). Trimming at V came to 3 bases and at J to 3 bases, leaving 4 bases not matched to a gene. For the CDR3, the DNA is TGTGCCAGTAGTATCAAGGGACAGGGGGGCTACAATGAGCAGTTCTTC. It is translated as CASSIKGQGGYNEQFF.

Of note for this clonotype: A single base separates this from a much larger clone, so it may be a read error. Given the absence of the conserved phenylalanine or tryptophan at the CDR3 end, a read error is likely. The V call is TRBV24-1, the J call TRBJ2-7; TRBD1 or TRBD2 may be the D gene (6 bases each). Trimming cost V 5 bases and J 5 bases, with 15 bases left between them. The CDR3 runs to 14 residues. Per germline, CDR1 KGHDR and CDR2 SFDVKD. CDR3 in DNA: TGTGCCACCAGTGTATCCGGGGGCGCAGACGAGCAGTACTGC. This sequence encodes CATSVSGGADEQYC.

This clonotype was recorded a few times. This sequence joins TRBV29-1 and TRBJ2-5, with 11 bases fitting TRBD2. CDR1 and CDR2 (germline): SQVTM, ANQGSEA. This CDR3 comprises 15 residues. The V segment lost 4 bases and the J segment 5 bases; nucleotides outside the gene matches: 9. This CDR3 is CSVGGSGRARETQYF. The CDR3 DNA is TGCAGCGTTGGCGGTAGCGGGAGGGCCAGGGAGACCCAGTACTTC.

The genes are TRBV19 and TRBJ1-5, with D tentatively TRBD1 (5 bases). The length of the CDR3 is 12 residues. CDR1 LNHDA and CDR2 SQIVND come from the germline V gene (reference sequence). V was shortened by 9 bases and J by 4 bases, with 10 bases between the two germline ends. In DNA, the CDR3 is TGTGCCAGCCGACAGCCTAATCAGCCCCAGCATTTT. It yields the protein CASRQPNQPQHF.

The chain links TRBV2 to TRBJ2-3; TRBD2 matches at 8 bases. This CDR3 spans 13 amino acids. Looked up from germline, CDR1 is SNHLY and CDR2 is FYNNEI. V lost 4 bases to trimming and J lost 6 bases; unmatched junction nucleotides: 3. The DNA for the CDR3 is TGTGCCAGCAGTGGAGCGGGAGTGGATACGCAGTATTTT. It yields the protein CASSGAGVDTQYF.

The DNA for the CDR3 is TGTGCCACCCTCTCTAGCGGGGATTACAATGAGCAGTTCTTC. Encoded protein: CATLSSGDYNEQFF. The chain uses TRBV24-1 and TRBJ2-1; TRBD2 aligns across 9 bases. Germline V gives CDR1 KGHDR, CDR2 SFDVKD. J gave up 4 bases and V 9 bases, and 6 bases lay outside the gene matches. CDR3 length equals 14 residues.

V gene TRBV19 combines with J gene TRBJ2-3, with a tentative D call TRBD1 (6 bases). CDR3 length equals 15 residues. Germline V lookup: CDR1 LNHDA, CDR2 SQIVND (reference sequence). Trimming removed 4 bases from V and 3 bases from J, with 14 bases in between. Here the CDR3 reads CASSTWTDQTDTQYF. The CDR3 DNA sequence: TGTGCCAGTAGTACATGGACAGACCAGACAGATACGCAGTATTTT.

The V gene is TRBV6-1, the J gene TRBJ2-2; D is ambiguous. This CDR3 has 13 residues. The V gene's germline CDR1 is MNHNS and CDR2 SASEGT. V gave up 8 bases and J gave up 6 bases, with 13 bases separating them. Written as DNA, the CDR3 is TGTGCCAGCTCACCAATGACGTCCGGGGAGCTGTTTTTT. Amino acids: CASSPMTSGELFF.

This sequence joins TRBV11-1 and TRBJ2-3; 9 bases fit TRBD2. J gave up 2 bases and V 4 bases, and 4 bases lay outside the gene matches. CDR1 and CDR2 from the germline V gene are SGHAT and FQDESV (reference sequence). This CDR3 contains 15 residues. The CDR3 is CASSSLAGPTDTQYF. CDR3 in DNA: TGTGCCAGCAGCTCCCTAGCGGGGCCCACAGATACGCAGTATTTT.

The rearrangement uses TRBV10-3 and TRBJ2-7; D uncertain. Germline V gene data show CDR1 as ENHRY and CDR2 as SYGVKD. V was cut by 0 bases and J by 3 bases, with 6 bases left in between. CDR3 length equals 13 residues. The CDR3 region has the DNA TGTGCCATCAGTGAGTCATCTGACTACGAGCAGTACTTC. It encodes CAISESSDYEQYF.

This chain connects TRBV19 to TRBJ2-5; 13 nucleotides match TRBD2. Germline values: CDR1 LNHDA, CDR2 SQIVND (reference sequence). V dropped 7 bases and J dropped 5; count of bases not matched to a gene: 10. The CDR3 runs to 16 residues. The CDR3 sequence is CASNPGLAGRLETQYF. The CDR3 DNA sequence: TGTGCCAGTAATCCGGGACTAGCGGGGAGATTGGAGACCCAGTACTTC.

V usage is TRBV19 and J usage is TRBJ1-2; tentative D call: TRBD1 (6 bases). Germline V gene sequence: CDR1 LNHDA, CDR2 SQIVND (reference sequence). V lost 7 bases, J lost 0 bases, and 12 bases lay in between. The CDR3 sequence is 14 residues long. CDR3 bases: TGTGCCAGTATTAGGGACAACACTAACTATGGCTACACCTTC. It yields the protein CASIRDNTNYGYTF.

V gene TRBV10-3 combines with J gene TRBJ2-2, with TRBD1 identical over 7 bases. The trim removed 10 bases at V and 7 bases at J, leaving 12 bases unmatched. CDR3 length equals 14 residues. Germline CDR1 is ENHRY and CDR2 is SYGVKD. The CDR3 DNA is TGTGCCACAACACAGGGGACGAGGGGCGGGGAGCTGTTTTTT. This encodes CATTQGTRGGELFF.

This clonotype was counted between two and nine times. The rearrangement uses TRBV28 and TRBJ2-7, with TRBD1 identical over 9 bases. The junction had 4 bases not matched to a gene; V was cut back by 2 bases and J by 2 bases. This CDR3 spans 15 amino acids. Germline lookup yields CDR1 MDHEN and CDR2 SYDVKM. The CDR3: CASSLMDRGPYEQYF. The CDR3 nucleotides read TGTGCCAGCAGTTTAATGGACAGGGGTCCCTACGAGCAGTACTTC. The whole variable domain, filled in from reference TRBV28 and TRBJ2-7, reads DVKVTQSSRYLVKRTGEKVFLECVQDMDHENMFWYRQDPGLGLRLIYFSYDVKMKEKGDIPEGYSVSREKKERFSLILESASTNQTSMYLCASSLMDRGPYEQYFGPGTRLTVT.

V is TRBV2 and J is TRBJ1-4; D is possibly TRBD1 (6 bases). The CDR3 covers 15 residues. The germline V gene encodes CDR1 SNHLY and CDR2 FYNNEI. The germline V and J ends were trimmed by 7 bases and 1 base, with 13 bases remaining between them. The CDR3 loop is CASNSLGGTNEKLFF. In DNA form, the CDR3 reads TGTGCCAGCAACAGTCTAGGGGGAACTAATGAAAAACTGTTTTTT.

The chain couples TRBV10-1 to TRBJ1-2; D call uncertain. The CDR3 consists of 16 residues. Germline CDR1 WNHNN, CDR2 SYGVQD (reference sequence). Trimming removed 0 bases from V and 0 bases from J, with 11 bases in between. The CDR3 region has the DNA TGCGCCAGCAGTGAGTCGAACCCAGGCCCTAACTATGGCTACACCTTC. Protein: CASSESNPGPNYGYTF.

The chain combines TRBV7-3 with TRBJ1-1, with D perhaps matching TRBD1 (5 bases). The CDR3 is 13 residues long. Trimming left V 5 bases short and J 4 bases short, with 11 bases between. Germline values: CDR1 SGHTA, CDR2 FQGTGA. CDR3 coding DNA: TGTGCCAGCAGCGGCGGGGGAGGCACTGAAGCTTTCTTT. Protein: CASSGGGGTEAFF.

This clonotype has just a few counts. The chain employs TRBV15 and TRBJ2-7; TRBD2 might be the D (6 bases). The CDR3 is 17 residues long. Trimming removed 1 base at V and 2 bases at J, with 18 bases between. Germline V gives CDR1 LNHNV, CDR2 YYDKDF (reference sequence). The CDR3 region has the DNA TGTGCCACCAGCAGAGTTTACCCCGCGGGGTTAACCTACGAGCAGTACTTC. As protein: CATSRVYPAGLTYEQYF.

In the case of this clonotype: A much larger clone sits a single nucleotide away, making a read error possible. This CDR3 is CASCLDASPDTQYF. CDR3 nucleotide sequence: TGTGCCAGCTGCCTAGACGCTAGCCCAGATACGCAGTATTTT. The J gene is TRBJ2-3, the V gene TRBV7-3; D is perhaps TRBD2 (5 bases). The CDR3 length is 14 residues. Germline V gene sequence: CDR1 SGHTA, CDR2 FQGTGA. V was trimmed by 8 bases and J by 4 bases, leaving 16 bases between them.

The rearrangement joins TRBV2 to TRBJ2-7, with a possible D match to TRBD1 (6 bases). CDR3 length equals 16 residues. Germline-derived CDR1 and CDR2 are SNHLY and FYNNEI. V lost 9 bases and J 1 base, leaving 22 bases between the germline ends. Written as DNA, the CDR3 is TGTGCCAGTAGTAGCAAACAGGGTGCGGTGTCCTACGAGCAGTACTTC. Encoded protein: CASSSKQGAVSYEQYF. Using reference TRBV2 and TRBJ2-7 for the parts outside the CDR3, the full variable domain is EPEVTQTPSHQVTQMGQEVILRCVPISNHLYFYWYRQILGQKVEFLVSFYNNEISEKSEIFDDQFSVERPDGSNFTLKIRSTKLEDSAMYFCASSSKQGAVSYEQYFGPGTRLTVT.

The genes are TRBV7-6 and TRBJ2-7; 9 bases match TRBD2. CDR3 length: 17 residues. Germline V gene lookup returns CDR1 SGHVS and CDR2 FNYEAQ. V shed 2 bases, J shed 3 bases, and the junction held 11 bases outside the gene matches. CDR3 residues: CASSLMAGGPPNYEQYF. CDR3 DNA: TGTGCCAGCAGCTTAATGGCGGGAGGGCCCCCTAACTACGAGCAGTACTTC.